The 2 T cell receptor beta chains in this list originate from one sample, sequenced in a study of response to subunit inactivated influenza vaccine (dated by TCRdb to the late 2010s). Receptor amplification or capture employed RT-PCR. For sequencing, an Illumina HiSeq 2500 was employed. Starting from the raw public reads, TCRdb applied fastp trimming at Q25, assembled clones with MiXCR and retained in-frame beta chains. Rows matching on CDR3 protein sequence are summarized as one entry with the most common DNA and genes. The sample yields about 190,000 distinct CDR3 sequences; about an eighth were counted once. The top ten constitute about 28% of the sample. The material was CD8+ T cells sorted from PBMCs, obtained around 5 days after vaccination. All receptors come from a man in his fifties or sixties who received an inactivated influenza vaccine. Donor details come from another sample of the same person, matched by shared clones.

The CDR3 is CASSPLAGGGEQYF. In nucleotides, the CDR3 is TGTGCCAGCAGCCCGCTAGCGGGGGGTGGGGAGCAGTACTTC. The chain uses TRBV6-1 and TRBJ2-7, with 11 bases aligning to TRBD2. V was pared by 6 bases and J by 7 bases, with 8 bases of the junction left unmatched. CDR3 size: 14 residues. CDR1 and CDR2 (germline): MNHNS, SASEGT.

The chain employs TRBV19 and TRBJ2-2; D remains unclear. Trimming cost V 6 bases and J 6 bases, with 8 bases left between them. CDR1 and CDR2 from the germline V gene are LNHDA and SQIVND (reference sequence). The CDR3 spans 12 residues. The CDR3 DNA is TGTGCCAGTAGCCCGTGGGCCGGGGAGCTGTTTTTT. Its translation: CASSPWAGELFF.